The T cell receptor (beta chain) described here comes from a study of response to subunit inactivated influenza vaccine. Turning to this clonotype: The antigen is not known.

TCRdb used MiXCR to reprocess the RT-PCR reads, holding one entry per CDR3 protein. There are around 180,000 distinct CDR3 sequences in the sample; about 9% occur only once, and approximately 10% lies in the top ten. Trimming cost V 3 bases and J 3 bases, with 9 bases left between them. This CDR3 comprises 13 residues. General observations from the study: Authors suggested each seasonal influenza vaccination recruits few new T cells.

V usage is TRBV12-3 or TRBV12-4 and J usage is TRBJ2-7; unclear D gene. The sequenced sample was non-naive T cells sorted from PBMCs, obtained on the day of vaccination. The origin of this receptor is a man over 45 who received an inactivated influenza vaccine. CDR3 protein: CASSFGHNYEQYF. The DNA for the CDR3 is TGTGCCAGCAGTTTCGGTCACAACTACGAGCAGTACTTC.